This passage covers 5 T cell receptor beta chains from one sample sequenced in a study of control samples from healthy donors and cancer patients. This table comes from immunoSEQ multiplex PCR, and its TCRdb copy is limited to in-frame clones, with some not included. The sample yields about 170,000 clones, 85% to 95% seen once. Sequenced: blood. Source of these receptors: a woman aged 55-69 years in good health.

V usage is TRBV18 and J usage is TRBJ1-5, with TRBD1 matching 7 bases. Germline loops: CDR1 KGHSH, CDR2 LQKENI. After removal of 2 bases from V and 4 bases from J, the junction contained 5 bases not matched to a gene. This CDR3 is built from 15 residues. CDR3: CASSPSQGTNQPQHF. In nucleotides, the CDR3 is TGTGCCAGCTCACCATCACAGGGGACAAATCAGCCCCAGCATTTT.

This chain joins TRBV11-2 and TRBJ2-1; 11 bases are shared with TRBD2. Germline V lookup: CDR1 SGHAT, CDR2 FQNNGV. The length of the CDR3 is 15 residues. With 2 bases clipped from V and 7 bases from J, the junction kept 4 bases outside the gene matches. The chain's CDR3 is CASSLTSGGGNEQFF. The DNA for the CDR3 is TGTGCCAGCAGCTTAACTAGCGGGGGAGGTAATGAGCAGTTCTTC.

V usage is TRBV10-2 and J usage is TRBJ2-1; TRBD1 aligns across 7 bases. This CDR3 has 13 residues. The germline V gene encodes CDR1 WSHSY and CDR2 SAAADI. V lost 6 bases and J lost 7; bases outside the gene matches: 6. The CDR3 here is CASSPGQSNEQFF. The CDR3 nucleotides read TGCGCCAGCAGCCCGGGACAGAGTAATGAGCAGTTCTTC.

This chain connects TRBV11-2 to TRBJ1-3, with TRBD1 identical over 9 bases. The germline gives CDR1 SGHAT, CDR2 FQNNGV. V shed 3 bases and J 1 base; nucleotides not matched to a gene: 7. This CDR3 is built from 17 residues. For the CDR3, the DNA is TGTGCCAGCAGCTTTCGACGGACAGGGGCTTCTGGAAACACCATATATTTT. Protein sequence: CASSFRRTGASGNTIYF.

V is TRBV7-2 and J is TRBJ1-5, with D unclear. Per germline, CDR1 SGHTA and CDR2 FQGNSA. The CDR3 runs to 15 residues. V lost 2 bases to trimming and J lost 5 bases, with 13 bases between them. The DNA for the CDR3 is TGTGCCAGCAGCTTATGGTCCGGCGGAGATCAGCCCCAGCATTTT. The encoded protein is CASSLWSGGDQPQHF.